These 8 T cell receptor beta chains were sequenced from one sample in a study of CD8 T cells in ankylosing spondylitis. Study-level results: A TCR beta motif of under 10 highly homologous variants appeared characteristic of ankylosing spondylitis blood.

No antigen has been assigned to these receptors. From the 5' RACE reads, TCRdb called clonotypes with MiXCR, one entry per CDR3 protein. In the table there are about 540,000 distinct CDR3 sequences, 12% of which are singletons. Sequenced input: blood, either unsorted or a sorted T cell fraction (not recorded which). All receptors derive from a male donor with ankylosing spondylitis.

This clonotype appeared a few times. The chain employs TRBV20-1 and TRBJ2-1; D is perhaps TRBD1 (5 bases). The CDR3 spans 14 residues. With 0 bases removed from V and 12 bases from J, the gap between germline ends came to 18 bases. Germline lookup yields CDR1 DFQATT and CDR2 SNEGSKA (reference sequence). The CDR3 coding sequence is TGCAGTGCTAGAGATTGGCCCCCACCAACAGGGCAGTTCTTC. It codes for CSARDWPPPTGQFF.

The chain recombines TRBV27 with TRBJ2-1; TRBD2 is a possible D gene (7 bases). The V end was cut by 0 bases, the J end by 1 base, with 13 bases between. The CDR3 loop spans 17 amino acids. Germline V lookup: CDR1 MNHEY, CDR2 SMNVEV (reference sequence). The CDR3 DNA is TGTGCCAGCAGTTTATCGCCTGGGGGGGCGTCCTACAATGAGCAGTTCTTC. Translation: CASSLSPGGASYNEQFF.

This clonotype was recorded a few times. The CDR3 DNA sequence: TGCAGTGACGCAACAGGCTTGAGGGGAAACACCATATATTTT. Translating it yields CSDATGLRGNTIYF. The chain uses TRBV20-1 and TRBJ1-3; tentative D call: TRBD1 (5 bases). The ends were cut back, 7 bases at V and 4 bases at J, with 17 bases in the middle. There are 14 residues in the CDR3. Germline loops: CDR1 DFQATT, CDR2 SNEGSKA (reference sequence).

The CDR3 DNA reads as TGTGCCAGCAGCCCCGGGGCGGGAGAACACATTCAGTACTTC. The encoded protein is CASSPGAGEHIQYF. V usage is TRBV7-2 and J usage is TRBJ2-4, with TRBD2 matching 7 bases. Germline V gene sequence: CDR1 SGHTA, CDR2 FQGNSA. Trimming at V came to 5 bases and at J to 8 bases, leaving 9 bases not matched to a gene. This CDR3 has 14 residues.

This clonotype came up a few times. The chain couples TRBV19 to TRBJ2-7, with 7 bases matching TRBD1. Germline trimming cut 2 bases from V and 0 bases from J; bases unmatched to any gene: 1. The CDR3 has 14 amino acids. Germline CDR1 reads LNHDA; CDR2 reads SQIVND (reference sequence). For the CDR3, the DNA is TGTGCCAGTAGTATACGGGACAGCTCCTACGAGCAGTACTTC. Encoded protein: CASSIRDSSYEQYF.

The CDR3 DNA sequence: TGTGCCACCAGTGACCCTACTAGGGGGAACACCGGGGAGCTGTTTTTT. Protein sequence: CATSDPTRGNTGELFF. The J gene is TRBJ2-2, the V gene TRBV24-1; perhaps D is TRBD1 or TRBD2 (5 bases each). The germline V gene has CDR1 KGHDR and CDR2 SFDVKD. V lost 4 bases, J lost 1 base, and 12 bases lay in between. CDR3 size: 16 residues.

Remarks on this clonotype: Given a much more abundant clone one base away, this may be a read error. The chain recombines TRBV7-9 with TRBJ2-5; D is undetermined. CDR1 and CDR2 from the germline V gene are SEHNR and FQNEAQ (reference sequence). CDR3 length equals 15 residues. CDR3 sequence reads: CSSSLNRVGQETQYF. DNA for the CDR3: TGTTCCAGCAGCTTAAATCGGGTTGGGCAAGAGACCCAGTACTTC. The complete variable domain, with remaining parts taken from reference TRBV7-9 and TRBJ2-5, reads DTGVSQNPRHKITKRGQNVTFRCDPISEHNRLYWYRQTLGQGPEFLTYFQNEAQLEKSRLLSDRFSAERPKGSFSTLEIQRTEQGDSAMYLCSSSLNRVGQETQYFGPGTRLLVL.

This clonotype appeared a single time. V and J are TRBV11-3 and TRBJ2-3, with D maybe TRBD2 (6 bases). Per the germline V gene, CDR1 is SGHNT and CDR2 is YENEEA. V was shortened by 2 bases and J by 2 bases, with 17 bases between the two germline ends. The CDR3 extends over 17 amino acids. In DNA form, the CDR3 reads TGTGCCAGCAGCTTACGTCCCGGGCGGGGTAACACAGATACGCAGTATTTT. Residues: CASSLRPGRGNTDTQYF.